This is a list of T cell receptor beta chains from one sample in a study of T cell clones after liver transplantation. TCRdb keeps only in-frame clones here, not all; method: immunoSEQ multiplex PCR. There are about 75,000 clones in the sample; approximately 81% occur only once, and around 2.2% lies in the top ten. The sequences come from CD4+ T cells from blood, collected roughly 50 months after liver transplant. Receptors originate from a human patient who received a liver transplant. A share of the T cells may be of graft donor origin. Each CDR3 is given with its conserved first and last residue. The order of the fields is CDR3 DNA, CDR3 protein, J gene, clone size, V gene, D gene, CDR3 length. A D gene is named only where the DNA matches it firmly. Where a row states a size, it is once, few, many or the class of an expanded clone; other rows omit it.

DNA: TGTGCCAGCAGCCAACTCCGGGACAGGGACACTGAAGCTTTCTTT
CDR3: CASSQLRDRDTEAFF
J: TRBJ1-1
size: -
V: TRBV6-5
D: TRBD1
length: 15

DNA: TGCGCCAGCAGCGACGGGACAGGGTCCTACGAGCAGTACTTC
CDR3: CASSDGTGSYEQYF
J: TRBJ2-7
size: -
V: TRBV5-1
D: TRBD1
length: 14

DNA: TGTGCCAGCAGCTTAGAGCGGGCCGGACAGGGTTATGGCTACACCTTC
CDR3: CASSLERAGQGYGYTF
J: TRBJ1-2
size: few
V: TRBV7-2
D: TRBD1
length: 16

DNA: TGTGCCAGCAGCTTAGGGACAGGTATAACCTACGAGCAGTACTTC
CDR3: CASSLGTGITYEQYF
J: TRBJ2-7
size: -
V: TRBV7-2
D: TRBD1
length: 15

DNA: TGTGCTAGTGGGGTACGTGGCGATCAGCCCCAGCATTTT
CDR3: CASGVRGDQPQHF
J: TRBJ1-5
size: -
V: TRBV12-5
D: -
length: 13

DNA: TGTGCCAGCAGCTTAGGAGGGCAGGGGCAAGAGACCCAGTACTTC
CDR3: CASSLGGQGQETQYF
J: TRBJ2-5
size: once
V: TRBV5-4
D: -
length: 15

DNA: TGTGCCAGCAGCTTATGGAGCAGGGGGGACAATGAGCAGTTCTTC
CDR3: CASSLWSRGDNEQFF
J: TRBJ2-1
size: once
V: TRBV7-8
D: -
length: 15

DNA: TGTGCCAGCACCCCCCGGGACGCCTATGGCTACACCTTC
CDR3: CASTPRDAYGYTF
J: TRBJ1-2
size: -
V: TRBV6-6
D: -
length: 13

DNA: TGCGCCAGCAGCTTGGCTCAGCGGGAGAAGACTCGTGAGCAGTTCTTC
CDR3: CASSLAQREKTREQFF
J: TRBJ2-1
size: -
V: TRBV5-1
D: TRBD2
length: 16

DNA: TGTGCCAGCAGCTTAGCCACAAACAGGGGGCATTATGGCTACACCTTC
CDR3: CASSLATNRGHYGYTF
J: TRBJ1-2
size: -
V: TRBV11-2
D: TRBD1
length: 16

DNA: TGTGCCAGCAGCTTAGATCTGGGCCAGGCCAATGAGCAGTTCTTC
CDR3: CASSLDLGQANEQFF
J: TRBJ2-1
size: -
V: TRBV7-2
D: -
length: 15

DNA: TGTGCCAGCAGCTTAGAAGGGGTAGCCCAGCATTTT
CDR3: CASSLEGVAQHF
J: TRBJ1-5
size: -
V: TRBV7-2
D: -
length: 12

DNA: TGTGCCAGCAGCTACAGCTTTAAGTCGGATGAGCAGTTCTTC
CDR3: CASSYSFKSDEQFF
J: TRBJ2-1
size: -
V: TRBV7-9
D: -
length: 14

DNA: TGTGCCAGTAGTTCCACGGGGACGGGAAACACCGGGGAGCTGTTTTTT
CDR3: CASSSTGTGNTGELFF
J: TRBJ2-2
size: -
V: TRBV19
D: -
length: 16

DNA: TGTGCCAGCAGCGTAGCTACAGCCCGTTCTGGGGCCAACGTCCTGACTTTC
CDR3: CASSVATARSGANVLTF
J: TRBJ2-6
size: -
V: TRBV9
D: -
length: 17

DNA: TGTGCCAGCAGCCGAGGGTATCCAGCTACGCAGTATTTT
CDR3: CASSRGYPATQYF
J: TRBJ2-3
size: -
V: TRBV7-9
D: -
length: 13

DNA: TGTGCCAGCAGCCAAAATGGGGTAGCGGGAGGGTCCGAGCAGTACTTC
CDR3: CASSQNGVAGGSEQYF
J: TRBJ2-7
size: -
V: TRBV7-2
D: TRBD2
length: 16

DNA: TGTGCCAGCAGCTTAGGACCAGTCAGCACCGGGGAGCTGTTTTTT
CDR3: CASSLGPVSTGELFF
J: TRBJ2-2
size: few
V: TRBV7-9
D: -
length: 15

DNA: TGTGCCAGTAGTATAAGGAGTGGGGCGCAGGGACTAGCCAAAAACATTCAGTACTTC
CDR3: CASSIRSGAQGLAKNIQYF
J: TRBJ2-4
size: -
V: TRBV19
D: -
length: 19

DNA: TGTGCCAGCAGCTCGGAGGAGCGCAATCAGCCCCAGCATTTT
CDR3: CASSSEERNQPQHF
J: TRBJ1-5
size: -
V: TRBV11-2
D: -
length: 14

DNA: TGTGCCAGCAGTCAGGGAGATGCCTACGAGCAGTACTTC
CDR3: CASSQGDAYEQYF
J: TRBJ2-7
size: few
V: TRBV2
D: -
length: 13

DNA: TGTGCCAGCTCACCGGACCACGATGAGCAGTTCTTC
CDR3: CASSPDHDEQFF
J: TRBJ2-1
size: -
V: TRBV18
D: -
length: 12

DNA: TGTGCCAGCAGCTTAGCGGGAGGGACCGGGGAGCTGTTTTTT
CDR3: CASSLAGGTGELFF
J: TRBJ2-2
size: -
V: TRBV7-9
D: TRBD2
length: 14

DNA: TGTGCCAGCAGCGTAGGGGGGTCGAACACTGAAGCTTTCTTT
CDR3: CASSVGGSNTEAFF
J: TRBJ1-1
size: -
V: TRBV9
D: -
length: 14

DNA: TGCAGCGTTGAAGTTTTTAGCGGCAATGAGCAGTTCTTC
CDR3: CSVEVFSGNEQFF
J: TRBJ2-1
size: -
V: TRBV29-1
D: -
length: 13

DNA: TGTGCCAGCAGCCAAACAGGCGGAACCGGTGGAAACACCATATATTTT
CDR3: CASSQTGGTGGNTIYF
J: TRBJ1-3
size: -
V: TRBV9
D: -
length: 16

DNA: TGTGCCAGCAGTCTAACGGGAGCCGAGCAACCCCAGTATTTT
CDR3: CASSLTGAEQPQYF
J: TRBJ2-3
size: -
V: TRBV6-6
D: -
length: 14

DNA: TGCGCCAGCAGTGAGTCCTCCTCCGGGGAGCTGTTTTTT
CDR3: CASSESSSGELFF
J: TRBJ2-2
size: -
V: TRBV10-1
D: -
length: 13

DNA: TGTGCCAGCAGTAAACGGGTCGAGTCCTACGAGCAGTACTTC
CDR3: CASSKRVESYEQYF
J: TRBJ2-7
size: -
V: TRBV6-6
D: -
length: 14

DNA: TGTGCCAGCAGCCCGGGGCGGGGGTATGACACTGAAGCTTTCTTT
CDR3: CASSPGRGYDTEAFF
J: TRBJ1-1
size: -
V: TRBV11-2
D: -
length: 15

DNA: TGTGCCAGCAGCTTGCCGGCGTCCCAGAATGAAAAACTGTTTTTT
CDR3: CASSLPASQNEKLFF
J: TRBJ1-4
size: once
V: TRBV7-9
D: -
length: 15

DNA: TGTGCCAGCTCACCAAGGGGGGTTCATAGAGACGAGCAGTACTTC
CDR3: CASSPRGVHRDEQYF
J: TRBJ2-7
size: -
V: TRBV18
D: -
length: 15

DNA: TGTGCCAGCAGCCGACCCGTCGGGGGGGCTAGGGCCGGGGAGCTGTTTTTT
CDR3: CASSRPVGGARAGELFF
J: TRBJ2-2
size: -
V: TRBV7-2
D: TRBD2
length: 17

DNA: TGTGCCAGTGGGACAGGGGGCGCTTCCGGGGAGCTGTTTTTT
CDR3: CASGTGGASGELFF
J: TRBJ2-2
size: -
V: TRBV19
D: TRBD1
length: 14

DNA: TGTGCCAGCAGCCCTCAGGGTAGCTCCTACGAGCAGTACTTC
CDR3: CASSPQGSSYEQYF
J: TRBJ2-7
size: once
V: TRBV6-1
D: -
length: 14

DNA: TGTGCCAGCAGAACCACCAGGGGAAGGAGCACAGATACGCAGTATTTT
CDR3: CASRTTRGRSTDTQYF
J: TRBJ2-3
size: -
V: TRBV11-2
D: -
length: 16

DNA: TGCGCCAGCAGCCAAGGACTAGCGGTAATACAAGAGACCCAGTACTTC
CDR3: CASSQGLAVIQETQYF
J: TRBJ2-5
size: -
V: TRBV5-1
D: TRBD2
length: 16

DNA: TGTGCCAGCAGCCCAGGGGACAGGGGGCTCGGTGAAAAACTGTTTTTT
CDR3: CASSPGDRGLGEKLFF
J: TRBJ1-4
size: -
V: TRBV7-9
D: TRBD1
length: 16

DNA: TGTGCCAGCGCCCTGGGGGGGAGGGGACAGGGTGGAGATACGCAGTATTTT
CDR3: CASALGGRGQGGDTQYF
J: TRBJ2-3
size: -
V: TRBV5-4
D: TRBD1
length: 17

DNA: TGTGCCAGCAGTACTGACTGGGAACGCGGGGAGCTGTTTTTT
CDR3: CASSTDWERGELFF
J: TRBJ2-2
size: once
V: TRBV6-5
D: -
length: 14

DNA: TGCAGTGCCAATTATATCTATGGCTACACCTTC
CDR3: CSANYIYGYTF
J: TRBJ1-2
size: -
V: TRBV20-1
D: -
length: 11

DNA: TGCGCCAGCAGCTTCCGGGACAGGAGGTTGACACCCCTCCACTTT
CDR3: CASSFRDRRLTPLHF
J: TRBJ1-6
size: -
V: TRBV4-1
D: TRBD1
length: 15

DNA: TGTGCCAGCAGCCTCCGACTAGCGGGAGGGTACAATGAGCAGTTCTTC
CDR3: CASSLRLAGGYNEQFF
J: TRBJ2-1
size: -
V: TRBV7-8
D: TRBD2
length: 16